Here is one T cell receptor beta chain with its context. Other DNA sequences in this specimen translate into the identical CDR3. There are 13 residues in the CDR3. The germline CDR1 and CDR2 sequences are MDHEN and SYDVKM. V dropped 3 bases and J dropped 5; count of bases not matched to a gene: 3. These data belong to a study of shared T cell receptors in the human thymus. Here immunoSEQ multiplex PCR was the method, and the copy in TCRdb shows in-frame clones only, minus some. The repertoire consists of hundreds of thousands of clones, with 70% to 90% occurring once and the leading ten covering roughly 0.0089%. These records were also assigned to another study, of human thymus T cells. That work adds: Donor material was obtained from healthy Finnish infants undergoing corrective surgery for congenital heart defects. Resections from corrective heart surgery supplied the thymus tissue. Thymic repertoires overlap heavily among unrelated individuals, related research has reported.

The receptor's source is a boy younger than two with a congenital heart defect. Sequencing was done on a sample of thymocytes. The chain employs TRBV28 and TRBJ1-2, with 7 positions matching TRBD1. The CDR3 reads CASSLGTAYGYTF. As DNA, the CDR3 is TGTGCCAGCAGTTTGGGGACAGCTTATGGCTACACCTTC.